The sequence of this T cell receptor gamma chain was determined in a study of Vδ1+ human thymocytes. Whole-study results and caveats: Thymic TRG and TRD repertoires appeared highly polyclonal. Unlike peripheral blood Vdelta1+ controls, thymic delta-chain sequences included about 20% Vdelta2 and few Vdelta3.

This clone has just a few counts. Its cognate antigen is unknown. Different DNA sequences within this sample yield the same CDR3. CDR1 and CDR2 (germline): GITISATS, ISYDGTV (reference sequence). The J segment lost 6 bases and the V segment lost 1 base, leaving 3 bases of the junction unmatched. The CDR3 has 12 residues. The template was reverse-transcribed extracted RNA. Multiplex PCR used pooled V-gene forward primers and a constant-region reverse primer to amplify CDR3s. TCRdb used CATT to re-call clones from the multiplex PCR reads. This sample has about 23,000 gamma-chain clones, with roughly 13% found just once.

The sequencing input was Vdelta1+ gamma-delta thymocytes from the thymus. Described subset: FACS-sorted CD3+ TCRalphabeta- TCRVdelta1+ TCRVdelta2- thymocytes. This clonotype originated in a child in the first two years of life who had congenital heart surgery. J is TRGJ1 or TRGJ2 and V is TRGV9. CDR3 residues: CALWEVVYKKLF. CDR3 nucleotide sequence: TGTGCCTTGTGGGAGGTAGTTTATAAGAAACTCTTT.